This record looks at one TCR beta chain sequence and its context. The data originate from a study of blood T cell repertoires in COVID-19. Study-level information: T cells, B-cell-depleted T cells, or PBMCs provided the cDNA or gDNA that served as material.

V gave up 3 bases and J gave up 7 bases; unmatched junction bases: 3. This CDR3 has 14 amino acids. Germline lookup yields CDR1 MNHNS and CDR2 SASEGT. In the source study's methods: Scientists estimated how many nucleated cells there were by amplifying reference gene primers. TCRdb's table, derived via immunoSEQ multiplex PCR, lists solely in-frame clones and lacks some. The D gene and trimming were derived from the DNA, and the V and J assignments and clone size from that table. The sample lists 390,000 or so clones; around 87% were seen once. A Seattle source enrolled patients during active infection and followed them longitudinally.

The sequence was collected from a woman in her 30s with COVID-19, enrolled during active disease. The sequenced material came from peripheral blood. The chain has TRBV6-1 and TRBJ1-4; 9 nucleotides line up with TRBD1. The CDR3 here is CASSEGTGREKLFF. The CDR3 DNA is TGTGCCAGCAGTGAGGGGACAGGGCGTGAAAAACTGTTTTTT.